This T cell receptor delta chain appears in the sequencing data of a study of gamma-delta T cells after stem cell transplantation. TCRdb re-called clones from the RT-PCR reads via CATT. The sample holds about 7,800 delta-chain clones; roughly 15% are singletons and the top ten take approximately 5.4%. This CDR3 has 19 amino acids. J gave up 0 bases and V 0 bases, and 8 bases lay outside the gene matches. Germline V gives CDR1 TVYSNPD, CDR2 GDNSRS (reference sequence). This chain links TRDV3 with TRDJ3, with TRDD3 matching over 10 bases. Sequences were obtained from gamma-delta T cells. This TCR derives from a human donor. It is not recorded whose cells these are; they may come from a transplant donor. The CDR3: CAFRNWGIYVSWDTRQMFF. The CDR3 DNA reads as TGTGCCTTTAGAAACTGGGGGATCTATGTCTCCTGGGACACCCGACAGATGTTTTTC.